One and the same sample provided the 8 T cell receptor beta chains below, sequenced in a study of T cells after yellow fever vaccination. One entry per CDR3 protein, called by TCRdb with MiXCR from the 5' RACE reads. The sample carries 300,000 to 400,000 distinct CDR3 sequences, roughly 10% recorded once. The source was CD4+ T cells sorted from PBMCs, collected 45 days after the yellow fever booster vaccination. The receptors come from a man aged 18 to 30 who received the YFV17D yellow fever vaccine.

In this sample, this clonotype turned up a few times. V usage is TRBV5-1 and J usage is TRBJ2-3; D might be TRBD1 or TRBD2, each matching 7 bases. The V end lost 1 base, the J end lost 7 bases, and 13 bases lay between the germline ends. Germline V CDR1 and CDR2: SGHRS, YFSETQ. The CDR3 has 14 residues. The CDR3 loop reads CASSLQGGRNTQYF. CDR3 sequence (DNA): TGCGCCAGCAGCTTGCAGGGGGGGCGAAATACGCAGTATTTT. Combining the CDR3 with reference TRBV5-1 and TRBJ2-3 gives the whole variable domain KAGVTQTPRYLIKTRGQQVTLSCSPISGHRSVSWYQQTPGQGLQFLFEYFSETQRNKGNFPGRFSGRQFSNSRSEMNVSTLELGDSALYLCASSLQGGRNTQYFGPGTRLTVL.

Many counts were recorded for this clonotype. The V call is TRBV5-1, the J call TRBJ2-1; 7 bases align to TRBD2. The germline V gene has CDR1 SGHRS and CDR2 YFSETQ. Trimming at V came to 2 bases and at J to 6 bases, leaving 8 bases not matched to a gene. The CDR3 is made up of 15 amino acids. The CDR3, as DNA: TGCGCCAGCAGCTTCTTGGGAGGGTACGGCAATGAGCAGTTCTTC. Translation gives CASSFLGGYGNEQFF. Combining the CDR3 with reference TRBV5-1 and TRBJ2-1 gives the whole variable domain KAGVTQTPRYLIKTRGQQVTLSCSPISGHRSVSWYQQTPGQGLQFLFEYFSETQRNKGNFPGRFSGRQFSNSRSEMNVSTLELGDSALYLCASSFLGGYGNEQFFGPGTRLTVL.

This chain uses TRBV7-8 with TRBJ2-5; D call uncertain. Between the trimmed V and J ends, which lost 2 bases and 4 bases, there was a span of 14 bases. The CDR3 sequence is 15 residues long. Germline V gene data show CDR1 as SGHVS and CDR2 as FQNEAQ. Here the CDR3 DNA reads TGTGCCAGCAGCTTAAGAGGACCTCTACGAGAGACCCAGTACTTC. It encodes CASSLRGPLRETQYF.

The V gene is TRBV4-1, the J gene TRBJ1-5; D call uncertain. CDR3 length: 15 amino acids. CDR1 is MGHRA, CDR2 YSYEKL, per germline. V was pared by 3 bases and J by 3 bases, with 12 bases between. The CDR3 DNA follows: TGCGCCAGCAGCCAGGAAGGACGGAACAATCAGCCCCAGCATTTT. Encoded protein: CASSQEGRNNQPQHF.

The chain combines TRBV29-1 with TRBJ2-1; D remains unclear. Trimming removed 2 bases from V and 8 bases from J, with 16 bases in between. Germline V gene data show CDR1 as SQVTM and CDR2 as ANQGSEA. This CDR3 region has 14 residues. The CDR3 sequence is CSVERASSQDEQFF. In DNA form, the CDR3 reads TGCAGCGTTGAAAGGGCTAGTAGTCAGGATGAGCAGTTCTTC.

This rearrangement joins TRBV20-1 to TRBJ1-3; D ambiguous. V was clipped by 3 bases and J by 0 bases, with 9 bases between them. The germline gives CDR1 DFQATT, CDR2 SNEGSKA (reference sequence). This CDR3 region has 14 residues. In DNA, the CDR3 is TGCAGTGCTAGGGACCCTAGCTCTGGAAACACCATATATTTT. This encodes CSARDPSSGNTIYF.

This clonotype has more than one count but fewer than ten. This chain connects TRBV3-1 to TRBJ1-1, with unresolved D. The CDR3 consists of 11 residues. Germline CDR1 and CDR2: LGHDT and YNNKEL (reference sequence). V lost 5 bases, J lost 7 bases, and 8 bases lay in between. The CDR3 DNA sequence: TGTGCCAGCAGCAAACTTGATGAAGCTTTCTTT. Translation: CASSKLDEAFF.

This clonotype was observed a few times. The gene calls are TRBV12-3 or TRBV12-4 and TRBJ2-5, with a weak D call TRBD1 (6 bases). This CDR3 contains 13 residues. V gave up 7 bases and J gave up 5 bases, with 14 bases separating them. In DNA, the CDR3 is TGTGCCAGCACTAGGGGGAGTGCGGAGACCCAGTACTTC. Amino acids: CASTRGSAETQYF.